Listed here are 17 T cell receptor beta chains from one sample, sequenced in a study of blood T cell repertoires in COVID-19. Sequencing was performed with immunoSEQ multiplex PCR; in TCRdb, only in-frame clones are kept and a portion is missing. The data hold 150,000 to 200,000 clones, with around 85% observed a single time. Sequences were obtained from PBMCs or T cells enriched from blood (not recorded which). These receptors were obtained from a man aged 35-49 years who had recovered from COVID-19.

This clone was counted once. The J gene is TRBJ1-5, the V gene TRBV15; no firm D call. Germline loops: CDR1 LNHNV, CDR2 YYDKDF (reference sequence). The CDR3 runs 12 residues. Trimming removed 4 bases from V and 6 bases from J, with 7 bases in between. The CDR3 is CATSNRGQPQHF. The CDR3 coding sequence is TGTGCCACCAGCAACCGGGGTCAGCCCCAGCATTTT.

The genes are TRBV4-1 and TRBJ1-5; TRBD1 agrees at 7 bases. Germline V CDR1 and CDR2: MGHRA, YSYEKL. CDR3 size: 16 residues. V was pared by 4 bases and J by 0 bases, with 6 bases of the junction left unmatched. CDR3 region: CASSPFDRASNQPQHF. Written as DNA, the CDR3 is TGCGCCAGCAGCCCTTTTGACAGGGCTAGCAATCAGCCCCAGCATTTT.

The V gene is TRBV7-9, the J gene TRBJ2-1; 7 bases fit TRBD1. After removal of 4 bases from V and 5 bases from J, the junction contained 2 bases not matched to a gene. CDR1 and CDR2 (germline): SEHNR, FQNEAQ (reference sequence). The CDR3 runs 13 residues. This CDR3 is CASSSTGNNEQFF. The CDR3 bases are TGTGCCAGCAGCTCGACAGGGAACAATGAGCAGTTCTTC.

The V call is TRBV28, the J call TRBJ1-2; D possibly corresponds to TRBD1 (6 bases). V shed 4 bases and J shed 8 bases, with 17 bases lying between them. Germline lookup yields CDR1 MDHEN and CDR2 SYDVKM. This CDR3 comprises 14 residues. The chain's CDR3 is CASSSNRVLRGYTF. The CDR3 region has the DNA TGTGCCAGCAGTTCAAACAGGGTTCTAAGAGGCTACACCTTC.

V usage is TRBV28 and J usage is TRBJ2-5, with D possibly being TRBD2 (6 bases). This CDR3 has 14 residues. The germline V gene has CDR1 MDHEN and CDR2 SYDVKM. V gave up 5 bases and J gave up 2 bases, with 12 bases separating them. The CDR3 bases are TGTGCCAGCAGTCCCGGGGGAGAACAAGAGACCCAGTACTTC. Amino acids: CASSPGGEQETQYF.

This chain's CDR3 is CASSSTTGGAGSQPQHF. The CDR3 DNA reads TGTGCCAGCAGCTCGACAACAGGGGGCGCGGGGAGTCAGCCCCAGCATTTT. The chain is built from TRBV7-9 and TRBJ1-5, with TRBD1 matching 9 bases. The V gene's germline CDR1 is SEHNR and CDR2 FQNEAQ (reference sequence). The V segment lost 4 bases and the J segment 6 bases; nucleotides outside the gene matches: 13. The CDR3 runs 17 residues.

The chain has TRBV21-1 and TRBJ2-7; the D call in the table, TRBD2, was not verified against the DNA. TRBV21-1 is described as a pseudogene. The CDR3 covers 17 residues. For the CDR3, the DNA is TGTGCCAGCAGCAAAGCGCCCCAGCGGGAGATCTCCTACGAGCAGTACTTC. Amino acid sequence: CASSKAPQREISYEQYF.

This rearrangement joins TRBV5-5 to TRBJ2-3; 9 bases align to TRBD1. The trim removed 0 bases at V and 4 bases at J, leaving 6 bases unmatched. CDR3 size: 16 residues. Germline CDR1 is SGHKS and CDR2 is YYEKEE (reference sequence). Here the CDR3 reads CASSLVTGGWADTQYF. In DNA, the CDR3 is TGTGCCAGCAGCTTGGTCACAGGGGGCTGGGCAGATACGCAGTATTTT.

J is TRBJ2-7 and V is TRBV30; the match to TRBD2 covers 12 bases. Germline values: CDR1 GTSNPN, CDR2 SVGIG (reference sequence). Trimming removed 1 base from V and 0 bases from J; junction bases left unmatched: 1. CDR3 length: 15 amino acids. The CDR3: CAWSAGLAGSYEQYF. Here the CDR3 DNA reads TGTGCCTGGAGTGCGGGACTAGCGGGCTCCTACGAGCAGTACTTC. The full variable domain, rest sourced from reference TRBV30 and TRBJ2-7, is SQTIHQWPATLVQPVGSPLSLECTVEGTSNPNLYWYRQAAGRGLQLLFYSVGIGQISSEVPQNLSASRPQDRQFILSSKKLLLSDSGFYLCAWSAGLAGSYEQYFGPGTRLTVT.

This rearrangement joins TRBV11-3 to TRBJ2-1; 9 bases align to TRBD2. Germline CDR1 is SGHNT and CDR2 is YENEEA. The CDR3 is 15 amino acids. V dropped 5 bases and J dropped 7; count of bases not matched to a gene: 9. The CDR3 protein is CASSQAGGTGNEQFF. The CDR3 DNA reads as TGTGCCAGCAGCCAAGCGGGGGGTACGGGTAATGAGCAGTTCTTC.

The table lists this clone with a count of one. The rearrangement uses TRBV19 and TRBJ1-2; D gene ambiguous. Germline lookup yields CDR1 LNHDA and CDR2 SQIVND (reference sequence). Trimming cost V 3 bases and J 8 bases, with 10 bases left between them. This CDR3 is 12 amino acids long. The CDR3 DNA is TGTGCCAGTAGTATGAGGACTGAGGGCTACACCTTC. It is translated as CASSMRTEGYTF.

The chain recombines TRBV11-1 with TRBJ1-1; 8 bases are shared with TRBD1. The V and J ends lost 5 bases and 0 bases, in that order; junction bases with no gene match: 5. CDR1 and CDR2 (germline): SGHAT, FQDESV (reference sequence). The CDR3 sequence is 15 residues long. CDR3 loop: CASSGRTGLNTEAFF. In DNA form, the CDR3 reads TGTGCCAGCAGCGGTCGGACAGGGTTGAACACTGAAGCTTTCTTT.

The rearrangement joins TRBV19 to TRBJ2-7; TRBD2 matches 7 bases. The junction had 7 bases not matched to a gene; V was cut back by 5 bases and J by 0 bases. This CDR3 region has 15 residues. Germline V gene data show CDR1 as LNHDA and CDR2 as SQIVND (reference sequence). The CDR3 sequence: CASSDPGTTSYEQYF. CDR3 nucleotides: TGTGCCAGTAGTGACCCCGGGACTACCTCCTACGAGCAGTACTTC.

The DNA for the CDR3 is TGTGCCAGCAGTTCCTCCGGCGGCGGCTACACCTTC. As protein: CASSSSGGGYTF. The chain has TRBV6-5 and TRBJ1-2; D is undetermined. The V gene's germline CDR1 is MNHEY and CDR2 SVGAGI. The CDR3 extends over 12 amino acids. Trimming pared 4 bases from V and 8 bases from J, leaving 11 bases between.

The chain uses TRBV29-1 and TRBJ1-5; tentatively, D is TRBD1 (5 bases). The CDR3 sequence is 13 residues long. The germline CDR1 and CDR2 sequences are SQVTM and ANQGSEA. V was pared by 4 bases and J by 4 bases, with 11 bases between. CDR3 residues: CSVGQGLNQPQHF. In DNA form, the CDR3 reads TGCAGCGTTGGGCAGGGCCTGAATCAGCCCCAGCATTTT.

The V and J genes are TRBV29-1 and TRBJ1-3; D gene uncertain. Germline V CDR1 and CDR2: SQVTM, ANQGSEA. The V and J ends lost 4 bases and 8 bases respectively, with 6 bases between them. The CDR3 sequence is 10 residues long. The CDR3 reads CSVGIDTIYF. DNA of the CDR3: TGCAGCGTTGGTATAGACACCATATATTTT.

The V call is TRBV7-9, the J call TRBJ1-2; 8 bases are a match to TRBD1. J was trimmed by 5 bases and V by 3 bases; bases with no gene match: 17. Germline values: CDR1 SEHNR, CDR2 FQNEAQ (reference sequence). There are 18 residues in the CDR3. CDR3 residues: CASSFWIGQGRELYGYTF. CDR3 nucleotides: TGTGCCAGCAGCTTTTGGATAGGACAGGGTAGGGAGCTATATGGCTACACCTTC.